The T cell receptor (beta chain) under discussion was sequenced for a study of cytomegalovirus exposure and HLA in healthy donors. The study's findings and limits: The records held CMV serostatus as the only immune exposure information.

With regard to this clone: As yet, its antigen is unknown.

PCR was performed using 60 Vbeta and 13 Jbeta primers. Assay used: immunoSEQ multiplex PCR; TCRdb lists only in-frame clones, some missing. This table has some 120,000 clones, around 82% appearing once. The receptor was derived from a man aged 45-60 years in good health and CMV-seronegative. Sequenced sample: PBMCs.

CDR3 protein: CASSLSRGFYEQYF. In DNA form, the CDR3 reads TGTGCCAGCAGTTTATCGAGGGGGTTCTACGAGCAGTACTTC. This chain joins TRBV27 and TRBJ2-7, with a possible D match to TRBD1 (6 bases). The CDR3 is 14 residues long. The V end lost 0 bases, the J end lost 3 bases, and 9 bases lay between the germline ends. Germline CDR1 and CDR2: MNHEY and SMNVEV (reference sequence).